This passage covers 32 T cell receptor beta chains from one sample sequenced in a study of blood T cell repertoires in COVID-19. TCRdb's table, derived via immunoSEQ multiplex PCR, lists solely in-frame clones and lacks some. The sample holds roughly 20,000 clones; around 90% are singletons and the top ten take around 7.6%. Sequencing input: peripheral blood. These receptor sequences come from a human donor with active COVID-19. The donor label of this sample is uncertain.

The chain carries TRBV25-1 and TRBJ1-4, with D possibly TRBD1 on 5 matching bases. Per the germline V gene, CDR1 is MGHDK and CDR2 is SYGVNS. Trimming left V 7 bases short and J 8 bases short, with 20 bases between. This CDR3 region has 15 residues. The CDR3 here is CASTGNGRRGEKLFF. The CDR3 nucleotides are TGTGCCAGCACCGGAAACGGACGGAGGGGAGAAAAACTGTTTTTT.

This sequence joins TRBV5-1 and TRBJ1-1, with no clear D. This CDR3 has 14 amino acids. The V gene lost 4 bases and the J gene lost 3 bases, with 13 bases spanning the gap. Germline V gene sequence: CDR1 SGHRS, CDR2 YFSETQ. Here the CDR3 reads CASSPMEADTEAFF. The CDR3, as DNA: TGCGCCAGCAGCCCAATGGAGGCAGACACTGAAGCTTTCTTT.

This clone has just one count. V usage is TRBV3-1 (or the pseudogene TRBV3-2) and J usage is TRBJ2-7, with TRBD2 matching 8 bases. This CDR3 region has 17 residues. CDR1 is LGHDT and CDR2 is YNNKEL in the germline V gene (reference sequence). V was clipped by 3 bases and J by 4 bases; unmatched bases: 14. The CDR3 coding sequence is TGTGCCAGCAGCCAGACCGGGGGGGGCGGGAGTGGATACGAGCAGTACTTC. Protein sequence: CASSQTGGGGSGYEQYF.

Only one count was recorded for this clone. The rearrangement joins TRBV19 to TRBJ2-1, with TRBD2 matching over 7 bases. This CDR3 is built from 17 residues. After removal of 0 bases from V and 0 bases from J, the junction contained 5 bases not matched to a gene. Germline V lookup: CDR1 LNHDA, CDR2 SQIVND (reference sequence). The DNA for the CDR3 is TGTGCCAGTAGTATAGATTTGGCTAGCGGCTCCTACAATGAGCAGTTCTTC. Translating gives CASSIDLASGSYNEQFF.

The chain uses TRBV7-3 and TRBJ2-1, with 11 bases that match TRBD2. With V trimmed by 5 bases and J by 3 bases, 12 bases remained unmatched. CDR1 and CDR2 from the germline V gene are SGHTA and FQGTGA. CDR3 length: 18 amino acids. The CDR3 reads CASSRKGTSGFDYNEQFF. Here the CDR3 DNA reads TGTGCCAGCAGCAGAAAAGGGACTAGCGGATTTGACTACAATGAGCAGTTCTTC.

V usage is TRBV30 and J usage is TRBJ2-3; possibly TRBD2 for D (6 bases). V lost 5 bases and J 10 bases, leaving 16 bases between the germline ends. This CDR3 has 12 residues. Germline CDR1 reads GTSNPN; CDR2 reads SVGIG (reference sequence). The CDR3 protein is CAWGITEGPQYF. CDR3 coding DNA: TGTGCCTGGGGGATCACGGAGGGCCCGCAGTATTTT. The variable domain in full, with the rest retrieved from reference TRBV30 and TRBJ2-3, is SQTIHQWPATLVQPVGSPLSLECTVEGTSNPNLYWYRQAAGRGLQLLFYSVGIGQISSEVPQNLSASRPQDRQFILSSKKLLLSDSGFYLCAWGITEGPQYFGPGTRLTVL.

The chain joins TRBV2 to TRBJ2-3, with D perhaps TRBD2 (5 bases). This CDR3 region has 14 residues. Trimming stripped 10 bases from V and 0 bases from J, with 14 bases between. Germline lookup yields CDR1 SNHLY and CDR2 FYNNEI. The CDR3: CAIETGSSTDTQYF. In nucleotides, the CDR3 is TGTGCCATTGAAACGGGGAGTAGCACAGATACGCAGTATTTT.

The rearrangement uses TRBV7-9 and TRBJ1-1; no firm D call. Germline V gene data show CDR1 as SEHNR and CDR2 as FQNEAQ (reference sequence). Trimming stripped 6 bases from V and 6 bases from J, with 17 bases between. The CDR3 totals 14 residues. The CDR3 protein is CASSITAGGAEAFF. The CDR3 nucleotides read TGTGCCAGCAGTATCACCGCGGGAGGAGCTGAAGCTTTCTTT. Looking up the rest from reference TRBV7-9 and TRBJ1-1 gives the full variable domain: DTGVSQNPRHKITKRGQNVTFRCDPISEHNRLYWYRQTLGQGPEFLTYFQNEAQLEKSRLLSDRFSAERPKGSFSTLEIQRTEQGDSAMYLCASSITAGGAEAFFGQGTRLTVV.

This clone has only one observation. J is TRBJ2-5 and V is TRBV3-1 (or the pseudogene TRBV3-2), with 8 nucleotides matching TRBD2. The CDR3 loop spans 16 amino acids. V dropped 1 base and J dropped 3; count of bases not matched to a gene: 7. The germline gives CDR1 LGHDT, CDR2 YNNKEL (reference sequence). CDR3 sequence: CASSQGVGAGEETQYF. For the CDR3, the DNA is TGTGCCAGCAGCCAAGGGGTGGGAGCGGGAGAAGAGACCCAGTACTTC.

This chain joins TRBV6-1 and TRBJ2-5, with 9 bases aligning to TRBD1. The CDR3 has 15 residues. The trim removed 3 bases at V and 5 bases at J, leaving 7 bases unmatched. Germline-derived CDR1 and CDR2 are MNHNS and SASEGT. Here the CDR3 DNA reads TGTGCCAGCAGTGATCCGGGACAGGGTCGGGAGACCCAGTACTTC. It specifies CASSDPGQGRETQYF.

The V gene is TRBV14, the J gene TRBJ2-4, with D unclear. V was shortened by 2 bases and J by 8 bases, with 7 bases between the two germline ends. Germline assignment: CDR1 SGHDN and CDR2 FVKESK. This CDR3 spans 12 amino acids. This CDR3 is CASSQTRDIQYF. CDR3 nucleotides: TGTGCCAGCAGCCAAACTCGAGACATTCAGTACTTC.

The chain carries TRBV7-9 and TRBJ1-5, with D uncertain. V was clipped by 1 base and J by 11 bases, with 9 bases between them. Per germline, CDR1 SEHNR and CDR2 FQNEAQ (reference sequence). The CDR3 has 12 residues. The CDR3 here is CASSLEEDSQHF. CDR3 DNA sequence: TGTGCCAGCAGCTTAGAGGAGGACTCCCAGCATTTT.

The chain employs TRBV7-9 and TRBJ2-7; the D gene is possibly TRBD1 (6 bases). V lost 8 bases and J 1 base, leaving 9 bases between the germline ends. The germline V gene encodes CDR1 SEHNR and CDR2 FQNEAQ (reference sequence). CDR3 length equals 12 residues. The CDR3 sequence is CASRTGSYEQYF. The CDR3 nucleotides read TGTGCCAGCCGAACAGGGTCCTACGAGCAGTACTTC.

This clone was observed a few times. V gene TRBV18 combines with J gene TRBJ2-5; D is ambiguous. The ends were cut back, 2 bases at V and 0 bases at J, with 13 bases in the middle. The CDR3 consists of 16 residues. Germline CDR1 is KGHSH and CDR2 is LQKENI. CDR3 DNA: TGTGCCAGCTCACCATCGAGCAGACTGTACCAAGAGACCCAGTACTTC. This encodes CASSPSSRLYQETQYF.

This chain joins TRBV2 and TRBJ2-7; 10 bases map to TRBD2. Unmatched junction bases numbered 11, after V lost 5 bases and J lost 7 bases. The CDR3 runs 15 residues. The germline CDR1 and CDR2 sequences are SNHLY and FYNNEI. Here the CDR3 DNA reads TGTGCCAGCAGTCTGAAGCGGGAGGGCCTGAGAGAGCAGTACTTC. This codes for CASSLKREGLREQYF. The full variable domain, in which reference TRBV2 and TRBJ2-7 provide the parts outside the CDR3, is EPEVTQTPSHQVTQMGQEVILRCVPISNHLYFYWYRQILGQKVEFLVSFYNNEISEKSEIFDDQFSVERPDGSNFTLKIRSTKLEDSAMYFCASSLKREGLREQYFGPGTRLTVT.

This sequence joins TRBV7-3 and TRBJ2-6; tentatively, D is TRBD2 (5 bases). The length of the CDR3 is 15 residues. Trimming pared 5 bases from V and 0 bases from J, leaving 8 bases between. Per the germline V gene, CDR1 is SGHTA and CDR2 is FQGTGA. This chain's CDR3 is CASSPSPSGANVLTF. Here the CDR3 DNA reads TGTGCCAGCAGCCCTAGCCCCTCTGGGGCCAACGTCCTGACTTTC.

The genes are TRBV11-3 and TRBJ2-1, with 8 bases lining up with TRBD2. V shed 0 bases, J shed 7 bases, and the junction held 5 bases outside the gene matches. Germline V CDR1 and CDR2: SGHNT, YENEEA. CDR3 size: 15 residues. CDR3 region: CASSLDSSGSNEQFF. DNA of the CDR3: TGTGCCAGCAGCTTAGATAGCAGCGGGAGTAATGAGCAGTTCTTC. The variable domain in full, completed from reference TRBV11-3 and TRBJ2-1, reads EAGVVQSPRYKIIEKKQPVAFWCNPISGHNTLYWYLQNLGQGPELLIRYENEEAVDDSQLPKDRFSAERLKGVDSTLKIQPAELGDSAVYLCASSLDSSGSNEQFFGPGTRLTVL.

This sequence joins TRBV6-5 and TRBJ1-4; possibly TRBD1 for D (6 bases). The CDR3 length is 16 residues. Trimming left V 2 bases short and J 5 bases short, with 15 bases between. Germline CDR1 reads MNHEY; CDR2 reads SVGAGI. The CDR3 DNA is TGTGCCAGCAGTTACACTTCCGGGACACGGAATGAAAAACTGTTTTTT. Its protein is CASSYTSGTRNEKLFF.

This clone occurred once. This chain connects TRBV4-3 to TRBJ2-3, with D uncertain. V was clipped by 0 bases and J by 4 bases, with 5 bases between them. The germline CDR1 and CDR2 sequences are LGHNA and YSLEER. CDR3 length: 13 residues. The CDR3 loop reads CASSQEDSDTQYF. CDR3 nucleotides: TGCGCCAGCAGCCAAGAAGACTCAGATACGCAGTATTTT.

This clone is a singleton in its sample. J is TRBJ2-1 and V is TRBV3-1 (or the pseudogene TRBV3-2); D is perhaps TRBD2 (6 bases). The CDR3 is 15 amino acids. CDR1 and CDR2 (germline): LGHDT, YNNKEL (reference sequence). With 4 bases removed from V and 4 bases from J, the gap between germline ends came to 14 bases. CDR3 in amino acids: CASSPDGGEYNEQFF. For the CDR3, the DNA is TGTGCCAGCAGCCCAGACGGGGGAGAGTACAATGAGCAGTTCTTC.

The chain uses TRBV7-6 and TRBJ2-3, with a possible D match to TRBD2 (5 bases). The CDR3 totals 15 residues. V was shortened by 8 bases and J by 2 bases, with 17 bases between the two germline ends. CDR1 and CDR2 from the germline V gene are SGHVS and FNYEAQ. DNA for the CDR3: TGTGCCAGCGCTAAACTAGGCGGCATCACAGATACGCAGTATTTT. Residues: CASAKLGGITDTQYF.

The CDR3 loop is CASSLIGLAGGGGTDTQYF. CDR3 DNA: TGTGCCAGCAGTCTGATTGGACTAGCGGGAGGAGGAGGCACAGATACGCAGTATTTT. The V call is TRBV27, the J call TRBJ2-3, with TRBD2 identical over 14 bases. The CDR3 has 19 amino acids. Trimming at V came to 5 bases and at J to 1 base, leaving 11 bases not matched to a gene. In germline, CDR1 is MNHEY, CDR2 SMNVEV (reference sequence).

V usage is TRBV5-4 and J usage is TRBJ2-7; 11 bases line up with TRBD2. This CDR3 spans 15 amino acids. The V and J ends lost 4 bases and 2 bases, in that order; junction bases with no gene match: 5. Germline CDR1 is SGHNT and CDR2 is YYREEE (reference sequence). The CDR3 region is CASSVGLAATYEQYF. The CDR3 DNA reads TGTGCCAGCAGCGTGGGACTAGCGGCTACCTACGAGCAGTACTTC.

The chain recombines TRBV3-1 (or the pseudogene TRBV3-2) with TRBJ1-5, with TRBD1 as a possible D gene (6 bases). CDR3 size: 19 residues. The V end was cut by 0 bases, the J end by 5 bases, with 23 bases between. Germline assignment: CDR1 LGHDT and CDR2 YNNKEL (reference sequence). CDR3 amino acids: CASSQENLGGGWSYQPQHF. DNA for the CDR3: TGTGCCAGCAGCCAAGAAAACCTAGGGGGGGGTTGGAGCTATCAGCCCCAGCATTTT.

J is TRBJ2-7 and V is TRBV20-1; 7 bases map to TRBD1. Germline V CDR1 and CDR2: DFQATT, SNEGSKA (reference sequence). J gave up 0 bases and V 3 bases, and 5 bases lay outside the gene matches. The CDR3 contains 14 residues. The CDR3 coding sequence is TGCAGTGCTAGTGCGGACAGGAGCTCCTACGAGCAGTACTTC. It encodes CSASADRSSYEQYF.

This chain uses TRBV7-3 with TRBJ2-1; perhaps TRBD2 as D (6 bases). This CDR3 is built from 13 residues. The V end lost 3 bases, the J end lost 5 bases, and 8 bases lay between the germline ends. Germline V gene data show CDR1 as SGHTA and CDR2 as FQGTGA. This CDR3 reads CASSFGGNNEQFF. CDR3 bases: TGTGCCAGCAGCTTTGGAGGGAACAATGAGCAGTTCTTC. The variable domain in full, with the rest retrieved from reference TRBV7-3 and TRBJ2-1, is GAGVSQTPSNKVTEKGKYVELRCDPISGHTALYWYRQSLGQGPEFLIYFQGTGAADDSGLPNDRFFAVRPEGSVSTLKIQRTERGDSAVYLCASSFGGNNEQFFGPGTRLTVL.

The V gene is TRBV19, the J gene TRBJ2-2; 7 positions match TRBD1. Germline values: CDR1 LNHDA, CDR2 SQIVND (reference sequence). J lost 4 bases, V lost 6 bases, and 14 bases had no gene match. The CDR3 is made up of 17 amino acids. Written as DNA, the CDR3 is TGTGCCAGTAGGCCGAAAACCGGGACAGCGGCCACCGGGGAGCTGTTTTTT. As protein: CASRPKTGTAATGELFF.

V usage is TRBV28 and J usage is TRBJ1-2; weak D call: TRBD1 (5 bases). The CDR3 length is 14 residues. Germline CDR1 reads MDHEN; CDR2 reads SYDVKM. Trimming took off 3 bases at V and 4 bases at J, with 12 bases between the two ends. The CDR3 loop is CASSLRGSGYGYTF. The CDR3, as DNA: TGTGCCAGCAGTTTGCGGGGGAGCGGCTATGGCTACACCTTC.

This rearrangement joins TRBV30 to TRBJ2-3; possible D gene TRBD2, 6 bases. V was shortened by 2 bases and J by 0 bases, with 18 bases between the two germline ends. The CDR3 covers 17 residues. Germline V gives CDR1 GTSNPN, CDR2 SVGIG (reference sequence). In DNA form, the CDR3 reads TGTGCCTGGAGTCTCATCGGGAGTGCGACTAGCACAGATACGCAGTATTTT. Translated: CAWSLIGSATSTDTQYF.

This chain joins TRBV5-5 and TRBJ1-2; TRBD1 matches 7 bases. The germline CDR1 and CDR2 sequences are SGHKS and YYEKEE (reference sequence). V dropped 6 bases and J dropped 4; count of bases not matched to a gene: 9. There are 14 residues in the CDR3. CDR3 nucleotide sequence: TGTGCCAGCACGGAGTACGGGACAGCCTATGGCTACACCTTC. Translating gives CASTEYGTAYGYTF.

The V gene is TRBV10-3, the J gene TRBJ2-7, with D perhaps matching TRBD2 (5 bases). Trimming left V 6 bases short and J 3 bases short, with 15 bases between. Germline lookup yields CDR1 ENHRY and CDR2 SYGVKD. CDR3 length: 14 amino acids. This CDR3 is CAIRREGLFYEQYF. The CDR3 coding sequence is TGTGCCATCAGGAGGGAAGGGTTATTCTACGAGCAGTACTTC.

A few counts support this clone. The sample carries other DNA sequences with the same CDR3. The gene calls are TRBV29-1 and TRBJ2-7; 10 positions match TRBD2. The CDR3 extends over 13 amino acids. After removal of 4 bases from V and 3 bases from J, the junction contained 3 bases not matched to a gene. Germline V gene sequence: CDR1 SQVTM, CDR2 ANQGSEA. The CDR3 here is CSVGLAGVYEQYF. CDR3 bases: TGCAGCGTTGGGCTAGCGGGAGTCTACGAGCAGTACTTC.